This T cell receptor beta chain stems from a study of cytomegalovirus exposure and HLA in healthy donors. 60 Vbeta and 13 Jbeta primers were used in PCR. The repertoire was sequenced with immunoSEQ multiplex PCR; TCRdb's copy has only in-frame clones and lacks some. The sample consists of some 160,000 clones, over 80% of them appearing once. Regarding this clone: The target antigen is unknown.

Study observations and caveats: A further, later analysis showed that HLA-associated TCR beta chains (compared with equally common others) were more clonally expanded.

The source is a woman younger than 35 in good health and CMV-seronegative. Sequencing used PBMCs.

CDR3 loop: CASSYSPQGRTGYGYTF. CDR3 nucleotides: TGTGCCAGCAGTTATTCTCCCCAGGGGCGGACGGGGTATGGCTACACCTTC. This rearrangement joins TRBV6-9 to TRBJ1-2; maybe TRBD1 (6 bases). Germline CDR1 MNHGY, CDR2 SVAAGI. The CDR3 contains 17 residues. Trimming left V 0 bases short and J 5 bases short, with 19 bases between.